This is a list of T cell receptor beta chains from one sample in a study of T-cell reconstitution after alpha-beta-depleted transplantation in children. TCRdb redid the calling of the PCR reads with MiXCR, one entry per CDR3 protein. The data contain about 240,000 distinct CDR3 sequences, more than 20% of them singletons. This material consisted of PBMCs, taken before TCRalphabeta/CD19-depleted stem cell transplant. Every receptor here comes from a girl aged 2-15 years with Fanconi anemia, due to receive a stem cell transplant. The CDR3 runs from the conserved cysteine through the conserved F or W. The D gene is left open where the match is weak. Clone sizes are given selectively: once, few, many, or a class where the clone is expanded.

d_gene	v_gene	j_gene	abundance	CDR3nt	CDR3aa
.	TRBV20-1	TRBJ1-2	many	TGCAGTGCTAGTCGGTCCCCCTTACAGGGAGACTATGGCTACACCTTC	CSASRSPLQGDYGYTF
.	TRBV7-2	TRBJ1-5	many	TGTGCCAGCAGCTTAAGGGGAAAGGATCAGCCCCAGCATTTT	CASSLRGKDQPQHF
.	TRBV3-1	TRBJ2-3	.	TGTGCCAGCAGCCAAGGACCTGGCACAGATACGCAGTATTTT	CASSQGPGTDTQYF
.	TRBV5-1	TRBJ2-1	many	TGCGCCAGCAGCTCATACCGCTTTGATGAGCAGTTCTTC	CASSSYRFDEQFF
.	TRBV7-9	TRBJ1-1	.	TGTGCCAGCAGCTTAGTTGGGGAGAACACTGAAGCTTTCTTT	CASSLVGENTEAFF
.	TRBV7-3	TRBJ2-7	many	TGTGCCAGCAGCTTACTGATGAGGGCCTACGAGCAGTACTTC	CASSLLMRAYEQYF
.	TRBV4-1	TRBJ1-4	few	TGCGCCAGCAGCCAAGGCGACAGTCGGAAACTGTTTTTT	CASSQGDSRKLFF
TRBD1	TRBV29-1	TRBJ2-7	.	TGCAGCGTTATTGGGACAGGGCCACTCGAGCAGTACTTC	CSVIGTGPLEQYF
.	TRBV20-1	TRBJ2-7	few	TGCAGTGCTAGGCAGGTTACCTACGAGCAGTACTTC	CSARQVTYEQYF
.	TRBV29-1	TRBJ1-5	many	TGCAGCGTTGTGGACAGTCTCAATCAGCCCCAGCATTTT	CSVVDSLNQPQHF
.	TRBV12-3/TRBV12-4	TRBJ2-1	many	TGTGCCAGCAAGGCGTACGAAGCCTACAATGAGCAGTTCTTC	CASKAYEAYNEQFF
.	TRBV12-3/TRBV12-4	TRBJ2-7	.	TGTGCCAGCAGTTTAGAGGGGGGAGGCTACGAGCAGTACTTC	CASSLEGGGYEQYF
.	TRBV29-1	TRBJ2-7	.	TGCAGCGTTGCCGTTCCAGGCTACGAGCAGTACTTC	CSVAVPGYEQYF
TRBD1	TRBV29-1	TRBJ1-1	many	TGCAGCGTTGGACAGGGGGGTACAGAAGCTTTCTTT	CSVGQGGTEAFF
.	TRBV7-2	TRBJ2-5	many	TGTGCCAGCAGCTTAGCAACGGGAACAGAGACCCAGTACTTC	CASSLATGTETQYF
TRBD2	TRBV6-4	TRBJ2-3	many	TGTGCCAGCAGTGAGACTAGCGGGAGGTTCTTCACTAGCACAGATACGCAGTATTTT	CASSETSGRFFTSTDTQYF
.	TRBV25-1	TRBJ2-6	.	TGTGCCAGCAGTGAATTTAGAGGGGCTGGGGCCAACGTCCTGACTTTC	CASSEFRGAGANVLTF
TRBD2	TRBV28	TRBJ2-1	many	TGTGCCAGCTCACGTAGCGGGAGCCGACCCCACAATGAGCAGTTCTTC	CASSRSGSRPHNEQFF
.	TRBV20-1	TRBJ1-2	.	TGCAGTGCTAAGTCGGGGGGTACCAACTATGGCTACACCTTC	CSAKSGGTNYGYTF
.	TRBV6-1	TRBJ1-2	.	TGTGCCAGCAGTCCGTTTACCCCGGTTGGCTACACCTTC	CASSPFTPVGYTF
TRBD1	TRBV29-1	TRBJ2-1	many	TGCAGCGTTGAAGAATCTCTAGGACAGGGGTTTGATGAGCAGTTCTTC	CSVEESLGQGFDEQFF
.	TRBV7-2	TRBJ2-7	many	TGTGCCAGCAGCCACGGACAGCTCGAGCAGTACTTC	CASSHGQLEQYF
.	TRBV29-1	TRBJ2-7	many	TGCAGCGTTGGGGACGGACCCTACGAGCAGTACTTC	CSVGDGPYEQYF
TRBD2	TRBV29-1	TRBJ2-7	many	TGCAGCGTTCTCCTGCGGACTAGCCTCTACGAGCAGTACTTC	CSVLLRTSLYEQYF
TRBD1	TRBV25-1	TRBJ2-5	once	TGTGCCAGCAGCGAACCGGGACAGGGTACAGAGACCCAGTACTTC	CASSEPGQGTETQYF
.	TRBV9	TRBJ2-2	.	TGTGCCAGCAGCGTGGCGGGACAGCCAAAATCTTACACCGGGGAGCTGTTTTTT	CASSVAGQPKSYTGELFF
.	TRBV5-1	TRBJ2-1	many	TGCGCCAGCAGGACCGGGGTCCTAAATGAGCAGTTCTTC	CASRTGVLNEQFF
TRBD2	TRBV5-1	TRBJ2-3	.	TGCGCCAGCAGCTTGAGGACTAGCGAGGGTACGCAGTATTTT	CASSLRTSEGTQYF
TRBD2	TRBV20-1	TRBJ2-1	few	TGCAGTGCCACGACTAGCGGGAGACTCTACAATGAGCAGTTCTTC	CSATTSGRLYNEQFF
TRBD1	TRBV5-1	TRBJ1-2	few	TGCGCCAGCAGCACCACGTCGACAGGGGACTATGGCTACACCTTC	CASSTTSTGDYGYTF
TRBD1	TRBV7-6	TRBJ2-3	few	TGTGCCAGCAGCTTAGGGACAGGGGCCCGAAAGGATACGCAGTATTTT	CASSLGTGARKDTQYF
TRBD2	TRBV7-2	TRBJ2-1	many	TGTGCCAGCAGCTTAGCCCGAGCGGGGGGAGGCTACAATGAGCAGTTCTTC	CASSLARAGGGYNEQFF
.	TRBV29-1	TRBJ2-7	many	TGCAGCGTTGTTGTAGGTGTCTACGAGCAGTACTTC	CSVVVGVYEQYF